Listed below are T cell receptor beta chains from one sample, sequenced in a study of fetal regulatory T cell absence and autoimmunity. This table comes from immunoSEQ multiplex PCR, and its TCRdb copy is limited to in-frame clones, with some not included. The table has some 87,000 clones, around 72% seen once; the top ten hold 1.5% to 2.5%. Source material: pancreas tissue. The source of these receptors is a male donor with IPEX syndrome. The CDR3 runs from the conserved cysteine through the conserved F or W. D genes are given only for firm matches. For some rows the clone size is stated as once, few or many, or as a class when expanded; others skip it.

J gene: TRBJ1-2; V gene: TRBV4-1; clone size: .; D gene: .; CDR3 DNA: TGCGCCAGCAGCCAATCCCCCAGTAACTATGGCTACACCTTC; CDR3 protein: CASSQSPSNYGYTF
J gene: TRBJ2-1; V gene: TRBV10-3; clone size: .; D gene: .; CDR3 DNA: TGTGCCATCAGTGAGTCCAATGAGCAGTTCTTC; CDR3 protein: CAISESNEQFF
J gene: TRBJ1-2; V gene: TRBV7-2; clone size: .; D gene: .; CDR3 DNA: TGTGCCAGCAGCTTAGCCCGGAACTATGGCTACACCTTC; CDR3 protein: CASSLARNYGYTF
J gene: TRBJ1-2; V gene: TRBV6-1; clone size: .; D gene: .; CDR3 DNA: TGTGCCAGCAGTGAATACGACTATGGCTACACCTTC; CDR3 protein: CASSEYDYGYTF
J gene: TRBJ2-5; V gene: TRBV10-3; clone size: .; D gene: TRBD1; CDR3 DNA: TGTGCCATCAGGGGGCCCCCGGCCGTTGGGACAGGGATGGAGGAGACCCAGTACTTC; CDR3 protein: CAIRGPPAVGTGMEETQYF
J gene: TRBJ1-5; V gene: TRBV28; clone size: .; D gene: .; CDR3 DNA: TGTGCCAGCAGCTTAACGCCGGGCAGTTTAACGGCGGGCCCTCTGAGCAATCAGCCCCAGCATTTT; CDR3 protein: CASSLTPGSLTAGPLSNQPQHF
J gene: TRBJ2-1; V gene: TRBV5-1; clone size: .; D gene: TRBD1; CDR3 DNA: TGCGCCAGCAGCCTTCGGCTACCACAGGGGAATGAGCAGTTCTTC; CDR3 protein: CASSLRLPQGNEQFF
J gene: TRBJ1-4; V gene: TRBV30; clone size: .; D gene: .; CDR3 DNA: TGTGCCTGGAGACCCGGGTGGACCCTTAATGAAAAACTGTTTTTT; CDR3 protein: CAWRPGWTLNEKLFF
J gene: TRBJ2-3; V gene: TRBV19; clone size: .; D gene: .; CDR3 DNA: TGTGCCAGTAGTAACCTAGCCTCTAGCACAGATACGCAGTATTTT; CDR3 protein: CASSNLASSTDTQYF
J gene: TRBJ1-2; V gene: TRBV2; clone size: .; D gene: TRBD1; CDR3 DNA: TGTGCCAGCAGTAGGGACAGGGAGTCAGGCTACACCTTC; CDR3 protein: CASSRDRESGYTF
J gene: TRBJ1-2; V gene: TRBV19; clone size: .; D gene: .; CDR3 DNA: TGTGCCAGTAAGTGGGGTTTGAGGGGCTACACCTTC; CDR3 protein: CASKWGLRGYTF
J gene: TRBJ2-1; V gene: TRBV19; clone size: .; D gene: TRBD2; CDR3 DNA: TGTGCCAGTAGTAGAGGCGGGAGCTCCTACAATGAGCAGTTCTTC; CDR3 protein: CASSRGGSSYNEQFF
J gene: TRBJ2-7; V gene: TRBV10-1; clone size: .; D gene: .; CDR3 DNA: TGCGCCAGCAGTGGGGACGGGATCTACGAGCAGTACTTC; CDR3 protein: CASSGDGIYEQYF
J gene: TRBJ1-3; V gene: TRBV14; clone size: .; D gene: .; CDR3 DNA: TGTGCCAGCAGCCAAGGGAGGGTCTTCTCTGGAAACACCATATATTTT; CDR3 protein: CASSQGRVFSGNTIYF
J gene: TRBJ1-3; V gene: TRBV19; clone size: few; D gene: .; CDR3 DNA: TGTGCCAGTGCCTACGTCGGAAACACCATATATTTT; CDR3 protein: CASAYVGNTIYF
J gene: TRBJ2-1; V gene: TRBV7-9; clone size: .; D gene: TRBD2; CDR3 DNA: TGTGCCAGCAGCCCGGGGACTAGCTTTCGGAATGAGCAGTTCTTC; CDR3 protein: CASSPGTSFRNEQFF
J gene: TRBJ1-2; V gene: TRBV9; clone size: .; D gene: .; CDR3 DNA: TGTGCCAGCTTCAAGCCATACAGGGTAAACTATGGCTACACCTTC; CDR3 protein: CASFKPYRVNYGYTF
J gene: TRBJ1-5; V gene: TRBV7-9; clone size: .; D gene: TRBD1; CDR3 DNA: TGTGCCAGCAGCCCCGGGACAGGGGGCAGGGGCAATCAGCCCCAGCATTTT; CDR3 protein: CASSPGTGGRGNQPQHF
J gene: TRBJ1-5; V gene: TRBV19; clone size: once; D gene: TRBD1; CDR3 DNA: TGTGCCAGTAGTCCCAGGGGGGTGGAGCAGCCCCAGCATTTT; CDR3 protein: CASSPRGVEQPQHF
J gene: TRBJ2-1; V gene: TRBV4-2; clone size: .; D gene: .; CDR3 DNA: TGTGCCAGCACCACGAGAGAGACTAGCTCCTACAATGAGCAGTTCTTC; CDR3 protein: CASTTRETSSYNEQFF
J gene: TRBJ2-3; V gene: TRBV30; clone size: .; D gene: TRBD2; CDR3 DNA: TGTGCCTGGAGCCGAGCGGGAGGCGCCGGGGATACGCAGTATTTT; CDR3 protein: CAWSRAGGAGDTQYF
J gene: TRBJ2-7; V gene: TRBV5-1; clone size: .; D gene: TRBD1; CDR3 DNA: TGCGCCAGCACCGACAGGGAAAGCGAGCAGTACTTC; CDR3 protein: CASTDRESEQYF
J gene: TRBJ1-6; V gene: TRBV2; clone size: few; D gene: .; CDR3 DNA: TGTGCCAGTTCTTCTGAAGGGAATTCACCCCTCCACTTT; CDR3 protein: CASSSEGNSPLHF
J gene: TRBJ2-7; V gene: TRBV6-6; clone size: .; D gene: TRBD2; CDR3 DNA: TGTGCCAGCAGTCCCCGCGGCGGGGGGGCCTACGAGCAGTACTTC; CDR3 protein: CASSPRGGGAYEQYF
J gene: TRBJ2-5; V gene: TRBV25-1; clone size: .; D gene: TRBD1; CDR3 DNA: TGTGCCGCTAGACAGGGGCAGACCCAGTACTTC; CDR3 protein: CAARQGQTQYF
J gene: TRBJ2-3; V gene: TRBV18; clone size: once; D gene: .; CDR3 DNA: TGTGCCAGCTCACCGGTGGGGGGCACAGATACGCAGTATTTT; CDR3 protein: CASSPVGGTDTQYF
J gene: TRBJ2-5; V gene: TRBV5-6; clone size: .; D gene: TRBD1; CDR3 DNA: TGTGCCAGCAGCTTGCCGGGACAGGCGGAAGAGACCCAGTACTTC; CDR3 protein: CASSLPGQAEETQYF
J gene: TRBJ2-7; V gene: TRBV7-9; clone size: once; D gene: TRBD1; CDR3 DNA: TGTGCCAGCATCGGACAGGGGGCCTCCTACGAGCAGTACTTC; CDR3 protein: CASIGQGASYEQYF
J gene: TRBJ2-1; V gene: TRBV10-3; clone size: .; D gene: TRBD1; CDR3 DNA: TGTGCCATCAGTGAGTCCCAACCGGGACAGGTCGCCTACAATGAGCAGTTCTTC; CDR3 protein: CAISESQPGQVAYNEQFF
J gene: TRBJ2-1; V gene: TRBV9; clone size: .; D gene: TRBD2; CDR3 DNA: TGTGCCAGCAGCGGGACTAGCGACAATGAGCAGTTCTTC; CDR3 protein: CASSGTSDNEQFF
J gene: TRBJ2-7; V gene: TRBV4-1; clone size: few; D gene: TRBD2; CDR3 DNA: TGCGCCAGCAGCCAAGATGATGGGACTAGCGGATACGAGCAGTACTTC; CDR3 protein: CASSQDDGTSGYEQYF
J gene: TRBJ2-7; V gene: TRBV9; clone size: .; D gene: TRBD1; CDR3 DNA: TGTGCCAGCAGCGTAGGGGGGACAGGGGACTACGAGCAGTACTTC; CDR3 protein: CASSVGGTGDYEQYF
J gene: TRBJ2-3; V gene: TRBV5-4; clone size: .; D gene: .; CDR3 DNA: TGTGCCAGCAGCTTGAGGGGGGTGGGCACAGATACGCAGTATTTT; CDR3 protein: CASSLRGVGTDTQYF
J gene: TRBJ2-7; V gene: TRBV2; clone size: .; D gene: .; CDR3 DNA: TGTGCCGGCAGTCAGACCTACGAGCAGTACTTC; CDR3 protein: CAGSQTYEQYF
J gene: TRBJ2-3; V gene: TRBV7-9; clone size: .; D gene: .; CDR3 DNA: TGTGCCAGCAGCTGGGACACTAGCACAGATACGCAGTATTTT; CDR3 protein: CASSWDTSTDTQYF
J gene: TRBJ1-2; V gene: TRBV11-3; clone size: .; D gene: .; CDR3 DNA: TGTGCCAGCAGCTCCCTCGGGACTCACGCCTATGGCTACACCTTC; CDR3 protein: CASSSLGTHAYGYTF
J gene: TRBJ1-3; V gene: TRBV15; clone size: .; D gene: .; CDR3 DNA: TGTGCCACCAGCAGAGACAGGGTTCTCTCTGGAAACACCATATATTTT; CDR3 protein: CATSRDRVLSGNTIYF
J gene: TRBJ2-7; V gene: TRBV2; clone size: few; D gene: .; CDR3 DNA: TGTGCCAGCCGACCCCGTGGCGGCCCCCCTACGGAGCAGTACTTC; CDR3 protein: CASRPRGGPPTEQYF
J gene: TRBJ1-1; V gene: TRBV5-5; clone size: .; D gene: .; CDR3 DNA: TGTGCCAGCAGGACCATTACAGGGACCACTGAAGCTTTCTTT; CDR3 protein: CASRTITGTTEAFF
J gene: TRBJ1-4; V gene: TRBV7-8; clone size: .; D gene: .; CDR3 DNA: TGTGCCAGCAGCTTAGCCGGCTACGAAAAACTGTTTTTT; CDR3 protein: CASSLAGYEKLFF
J gene: TRBJ2-7; V gene: TRBV5-4; clone size: few; D gene: TRBD1; CDR3 DNA: TGTGCCAGCAGCCCCATCGGACAGGGGGTCGCCTACGAGCAGTACTTC; CDR3 protein: CASSPIGQGVAYEQYF
J gene: TRBJ1-2; V gene: TRBV2; clone size: few; D gene: TRBD1; CDR3 DNA: TGTGCCAGCAGAGTACGGGACAGTCTTCTCTATGGCTACACCTTC; CDR3 protein: CASRVRDSLLYGYTF
J gene: TRBJ1-2; V gene: TRBV2; clone size: .; D gene: TRBD1; CDR3 DNA: TGTGCCAGCAGTGAAGCGCAGGACAGGGTGGGCTATGGCTACACCTTC; CDR3 protein: CASSEAQDRVGYGYTF
J gene: TRBJ2-7; V gene: TRBV10-2; clone size: .; D gene: .; CDR3 DNA: TGCGCCAGCAGTCACCCTCCTGGAGGGTTGTGGCAGGGATTGGACGAGCAGTACTTC; CDR3 protein: CASSHPPGGLWQGLDEQYF
J gene: TRBJ1-1; V gene: TRBV20-1; clone size: .; D gene: .; CDR3 DNA: TGCAGTGCACGGGGCACTGAAGCTTTCTTT; CDR3 protein: CSARGTEAFF
J gene: TRBJ1-6; V gene: TRBV7-2; clone size: .; D gene: TRBD1; CDR3 DNA: TGTGCCAGCAGCTTAGGGACAGGGTTTTCACCCCTCCACTTT; CDR3 protein: CASSLGTGFSPLHF
J gene: TRBJ2-7; V gene: TRBV18; clone size: few; D gene: .; CDR3 DNA: TGTGCCAGCTCACCGCTTCCAGGTTCTTCCTACGAGCAGTACTTC; CDR3 protein: CASSPLPGSSYEQYF
J gene: TRBJ1-2; V gene: TRBV5-1; clone size: once; D gene: TRBD1; CDR3 DNA: TGCGCCAGCAGCGTGGACAGGGGGCAAGGCTACACCTTC; CDR3 protein: CASSVDRGQGYTF
J gene: TRBJ2-7; V gene: TRBV6-5; clone size: few; D gene: TRBD1; CDR3 DNA: TGTGCCAGCAGTACCCTCGGACAGGGCACCTACGAGCAGTACTTC; CDR3 protein: CASSTLGQGTYEQYF
J gene: TRBJ1-2; V gene: TRBV21-1; clone size: .; D gene: .; CDR3 DNA: TGTGCCAGCAGCAAATGTCCGGGTTGGTACACCTTC; CDR3 protein: CASSKCPGWYTF
J gene: TRBJ1-1; V gene: TRBV18; clone size: few; D gene: TRBD1; CDR3 DNA: TGTGCCAGCTCACCGCGGACAGGTGAAGCTTTCTTT; CDR3 protein: CASSPRTGEAFF
J gene: TRBJ1-1; V gene: TRBV27; clone size: .; D gene: .; CDR3 DNA: TGTGCCAGCAGGGATCAGGACATGAACACTGAAGCTTTCTTT; CDR3 protein: CASRDQDMNTEAFF
J gene: TRBJ2-1; V gene: TRBV7-9; clone size: once; D gene: TRBD1; CDR3 DNA: TGTGCCAGCAGCTTAGGACAGGGGACGATCTTC; CDR3 protein: CASSLGQGTIF